These 20 T cell receptor beta chains share one sample of origin, sequenced in a study of CD8 T cells in ankylosing spondylitis. TCRdb fed the 5' RACE reads into MiXCR, producing one record per CDR3 protein. This table has 200,000 to 300,000 distinct CDR3 sequences, 20% to 30% appearing once. The sample was blood, either unsorted or a sorted T cell fraction (not recorded which). Receptors originate from a male donor with ankylosing spondylitis or in good health (not recorded which).

The V gene is TRBV4-2, the J gene TRBJ2-7, with 11 bases lining up with TRBD2. V trimming: 7 bases; J trimming: 3 bases; junction bases outside the gene matches: 5. The germline gives CDR1 LGHNA, CDR2 YNFKEQ. The CDR3 totals 14 residues. The CDR3 loop is CASTPTSGDYEQYF. Written as DNA, the CDR3 is TGTGCCAGCACACCGACTAGCGGGGACTACGAGCAGTACTTC.

This clonotype was found a few times. The J gene is TRBJ2-6, the V gene TRBV12-3 or TRBV12-4; TRBD1 might be the D (5 bases). V shed 6 bases and J shed 5 bases, with 8 bases lying between them. CDR3 length equals 13 residues. CDR3 DNA: TGTGCCAGCAGGCTGGACAGGGCCAACGTCCTGACTTTC. Residues: CASRLDRANVLTF.

The chain uses TRBV10-2 and TRBJ2-1, with D uncertain. Deletions cut 6 bases from V and 5 bases from J, with 8 bases between. The CDR3 covers 12 residues. Germline assignment: CDR1 WSHSY and CDR2 SAAADI. The CDR3 coding sequence is TGCGCCAGCAGGCGTGGGGACAATGAGCAGTTCTTC. This sequence encodes CASRRGDNEQFF.

This clonotype was counted a single time. The genes are TRBV7-6 and TRBJ2-3, with D possibly matching TRBD2 (5 bases). Per germline, CDR1 SGHVS and CDR2 FNYEAQ. V lost 1 base and J 6 bases, leaving 17 bases between the germline ends. This CDR3 region has 16 residues. The CDR3 DNA reads as TGTGCCAGCAGCTTAGGGTTAGGTCTAGCCGAGGATACGCAGTATTTT. Translation: CASSLGLGLAEDTQYF. The whole variable domain, remainder taken from reference TRBV7-6 and TRBJ2-3, is GAGVSQSPRYKVTKRGQDVALRCDPISGHVSLYWYRQALGQGPEFLTYFNYEAQQDKSGLPNDRFSAERPEGSISTLTIQRTEQRDSAMYRCASSLGLGLAEDTQYFGPGTRLTVL.

The CDR3 region is CASSQTLAGESYEQYF. The CDR3 bases are TGTGCCAGCAGCCAAACATTAGCGGGGGAGAGCTACGAGCAGTACTTC. This sequence joins TRBV4-2 and TRBJ2-7, with TRBD2 matching over 9 bases. J gave up 3 bases and V 2 bases, and 8 bases lay outside the gene matches. Germline CDR1 reads LGHNA; CDR2 reads YNFKEQ. CDR3 length: 16 residues.

This clonotype was observed at least ten times. The V and J genes are TRBV12-3 or TRBV12-4 and TRBJ1-2; D is perhaps TRBD1 (6 bases). The V end lost 8 bases, the J end lost 2 bases, and 9 bases lay between the germline ends. There are 12 residues in the CDR3. CDR3: CASGQFNYGYTF. CDR3 sequence (DNA): TGTGCCAGCGGACAGTTCAACTATGGCTACACCTTC.

This clonotype was detected only a few times. The V gene is TRBV7-8, the J gene TRBJ1-5, with 7 bases identical to TRBD1. V lost 4 bases to trimming and J lost 7 bases; unmatched junction nucleotides: 4. The CDR3 has 13 amino acids. Per germline, CDR1 SGHVS and CDR2 FQNEAQ. The CDR3 DNA reads as TGTGCCAGCAGCTCCCCAGGGGGGCAGCCCCAGCATTTT. This gives the protein CASSSPGGQPQHF.

This clonotype occurred many times. This chain connects TRBV28 to TRBJ1-5, with 7 bases identical to TRBD1. CDR1 and CDR2 from the germline V gene are MDHEN and SYDVKM. The CDR3 spans 20 residues. The trim removed 5 bases at V and 0 bases at J, leaving 19 bases unmatched. Written as DNA, the CDR3 is TGTGCCAGCAGTCCGCCTACAGGGGACCTCTCGACTTATAGCAATCAGCCCCAGCATTTT. Protein product: CASSPPTGDLSTYSNQPQHF.

This clonotype was detected ten times or more. The chain carries TRBV25-1 and TRBJ1-5; possible D gene TRBD1, 6 bases. Germline lookup yields CDR1 MGHDK and CDR2 SYGVNS. CDR3 size: 14 residues. V lost 4 bases to trimming and J lost 6 bases, with 13 bases between them. The DNA of the CDR3 is TGTGCCAGCAGTGCTGCCTTAGGGGGTCAGCCCCAGCATTTT. This encodes CASSAALGGQPQHF.

This clonotype was seen ten or more times. V usage is TRBV29-1 and J usage is TRBJ2-5; D may be TRBD2 (6 bases). Germline assignment: CDR1 SQVTM and CDR2 ANQGSEA. V shed 5 bases and J shed 4 bases, with 14 bases lying between them. CDR3 length equals 13 residues. For the CDR3, the DNA is TGCAGCGTTTTGGGGGGTGCAGGAGAGACCCAGTACTTC. It translates to CSVLGGAGETQYF.

The chain joins TRBV9 to TRBJ2-3; 8 bases map to TRBD2. There are 15 residues in the CDR3. Germline CDR1 is SGDLS and CDR2 is YYNGEE. After removal of 4 bases from V and 6 bases from J, the junction contained 10 bases not matched to a gene. The CDR3 sequence is CASSWSGGKADTQYF. The CDR3 bases are TGTGCCAGCAGCTGGAGCGGGGGCAAGGCGGATACGCAGTATTTT.

This chain links TRBV7-9 with TRBJ2-7; D not resolved. Germline V gene sequence: CDR1 SEHNR, CDR2 FQNEAQ (reference sequence). V lost 6 bases to trimming and J lost 0 bases, with 12 bases between them. The CDR3 covers 14 residues. CDR3 sequence reads: CASRSPRNSYEQYF. In DNA form, the CDR3 reads TGTGCCAGCAGGTCCCCAAGAAACTCCTACGAGCAGTACTTC.

This clonotype has only a few counts. The rearrangement links TRBV28 to TRBJ2-5, with 7 bases identical to TRBD2. CDR3 length: 10 residues. V lost 10 bases, J lost 4 bases, and 0 bases stayed unmatched. Germline-derived CDR1 and CDR2 are MDHEN and SYDVKM. CDR3 coding DNA: TGTGCCACGGGGGGAGAGACCCAGTACTTC. It translates to CATGGETQYF.

The chain has TRBV12-3 or TRBV12-4 and TRBJ1-4; D might be TRBD1 (5 bases). There are 14 residues in the CDR3. V was pared by 1 base and J by 8 bases, with 11 bases between. The chain's CDR3 is CASSLGGFGEKLFF. DNA of the CDR3: TGTGCCAGCAGTTTAGGGGGGTTTGGAGAAAAACTGTTTTTT.

This clonotype was seen a handful of times. This chain joins TRBV20-1 and TRBJ2-3; D is undetermined. This CDR3 region has 13 residues. V lost 1 base to trimming and J lost 6 bases, with 11 bases between them. CDR1 is DFQATT and CDR2 is SNEGSKA in the germline V gene (reference sequence). This CDR3 is CSARVALLDTQYF. The CDR3 nucleotides are TGCAGTGCTAGAGTCGCCCTGCTGGATACGCAGTATTTT.

The gene calls are TRBV24-1 and TRBJ2-1; D call uncertain. The CDR3 has 13 residues. With 5 bases removed from V and 5 bases from J, the gap between germline ends came to 9 bases. CDR1 and CDR2 (germline): KGHDR, SFDVKD. CDR3 protein: CATSAKADNEQFF. In DNA form, the CDR3 reads TGTGCCACCAGTGCAAAGGCCGACAATGAGCAGTTCTTC.

The genes are TRBV2 and TRBJ2-7; no clear D gene. CDR3 size: 14 residues. V was shortened by 7 bases and J by 2 bases, with 15 bases between the two germline ends. Germline assignment: CDR1 SNHLY and CDR2 FYNNEI. CDR3 in DNA: TGTGCCAGCATTCCGGACGGCGTACCCTACGAGCAGTACTTC. Its translation is CASIPDGVPYEQYF. Based on the CDR3 plus reference TRBV2 and TRBJ2-7, the full variable domain is EPEVTQTPSHQVTQMGQEVILRCVPISNHLYFYWYRQILGQKVEFLVSFYNNEISEKSEIFDDQFSVERPDGSNFTLKIRSTKLEDSAMYFCASIPDGVPYEQYFGPGTRLTVT.

This clonotype was counted only a few times. V is TRBV29-1 and J is TRBJ2-7; D is perhaps TRBD2 (7 bases). Germline CDR1 is SQVTM and CDR2 is ANQGSEA. V gave up 4 bases and J gave up 1 base, with 20 bases separating them. This CDR3 has 16 residues. The CDR3 spells CSVGGGGGYRSYEQYF. The CDR3 DNA reads TGCAGCGTTGGAGGCGGGGGCGGATACAGATCCTACGAGCAGTACTTC.

This clonotype was picked up a small number of times. The chain employs TRBV20-1 and TRBJ2-7; TRBD1 is a possible D gene (6 bases). This CDR3 region has 13 residues. Germline CDR1 and CDR2: DFQATT and SNEGSKA (reference sequence). V was shortened by 5 bases and J by 4 bases, with 15 bases between the two germline ends. DNA of the CDR3: TGCAGTGCTGGGGACACGAACGTGTACGAGCAGTACTTC. Amino acids: CSAGDTNVYEQYF.

This clonotype was seen at least ten times. This sequence joins TRBV12-3 or TRBV12-4 and TRBJ2-1, with D tentatively TRBD1 or TRBD2 (5 bases each). CDR3 length equals 16 residues. V was trimmed by 5 bases and J by 4 bases, leaving 18 bases between them. The CDR3: CASSPTGARGYNEQFF. Written as DNA, the CDR3 is TGTGCCAGCAGTCCCACCGGGGCGAGGGGATACAATGAGCAGTTCTTC.